Included here is one TCR beta chain sequence, with context. The sample originates from a study of Graves' ophthalmopathy and Graves' hyperthyroidism. For the study at large: Before any treatment was given, at initial diagnosis, peripheral blood was collected.

CAS ≥3, NOSPECS ≥4, moderate-to-severe activity and duration under 3 months marked donors with ophthalmopathy. CDR3 regions of TCR beta were amplified from RNA transcripts. Second-round multiplex PCR followed a first-round RT-PCR using HTBI primers. TCRdb recomputed calls from the multiplex PCR reads with MiXCR, one row per CDR3 protein. The sample shows approximately 160,000 distinct CDR3 sequences, 39% of them seen only once. From germline, CDR1 is SGHKS and CDR2 YYEKEE (reference sequence). This CDR3 is 14 amino acids long. The V end was cut by 4 bases, the J end by 0 bases, with 10 bases between. This sequence originates from a man between 25 and 39 years old with Graves' ophthalmopathy. The chain employs TRBV5-5 and TRBJ2-5; the D is unclear. The material sequenced was peripheral blood. The CDR3 loop is CASSQKEYQETQYF. The CDR3 region has the DNA TGTGCCAGCAGCCAGAAAGAGTACCAAGAGACCCAGTACTTC.